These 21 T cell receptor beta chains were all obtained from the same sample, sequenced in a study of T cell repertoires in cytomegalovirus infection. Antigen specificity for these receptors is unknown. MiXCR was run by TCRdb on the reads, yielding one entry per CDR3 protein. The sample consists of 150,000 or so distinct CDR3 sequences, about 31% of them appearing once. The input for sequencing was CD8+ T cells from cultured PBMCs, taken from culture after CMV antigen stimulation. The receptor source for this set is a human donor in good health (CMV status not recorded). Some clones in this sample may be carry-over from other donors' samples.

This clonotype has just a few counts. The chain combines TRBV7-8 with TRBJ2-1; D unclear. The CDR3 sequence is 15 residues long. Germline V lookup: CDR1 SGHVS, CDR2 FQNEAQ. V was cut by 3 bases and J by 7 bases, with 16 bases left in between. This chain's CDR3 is CASSLGSSEGNEQFF. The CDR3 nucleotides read TGTGCCAGCAGCTTGGGTAGTTCGGAAGGGAATGAGCAGTTCTTC.

CDR3 sequence: CASHTERGLQTDTQYF. CDR3 bases: TGTGCCAGCCACACGGAACGGGGGCTACAGACAGATACGCAGTATTTT. The chain employs TRBV27 and TRBJ2-3, with D perhaps matching TRBD1 or TRBD2 (6 bases each). This CDR3 contains 16 residues. V lost 8 bases and J lost 3, with 21 bases in between. Looked up from germline, CDR1 is MNHEY and CDR2 is SMNVEV (reference sequence).

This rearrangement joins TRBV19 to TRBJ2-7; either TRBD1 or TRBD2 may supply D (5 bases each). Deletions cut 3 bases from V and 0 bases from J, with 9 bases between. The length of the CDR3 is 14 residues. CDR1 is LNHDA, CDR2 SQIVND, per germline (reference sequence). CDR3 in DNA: TGTGCCAGTAGTATGGGGACGCGCTCCTACGAGCAGTACTTC. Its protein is CASSMGTRSYEQYF.

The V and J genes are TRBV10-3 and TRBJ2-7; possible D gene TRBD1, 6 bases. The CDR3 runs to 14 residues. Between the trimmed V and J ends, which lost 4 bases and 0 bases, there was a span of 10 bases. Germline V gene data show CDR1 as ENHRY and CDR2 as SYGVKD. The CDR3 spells CAISAGHLSYEQYF. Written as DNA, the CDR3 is TGTGCCATCAGTGCGGGACACCTCTCCTACGAGCAGTACTTC.

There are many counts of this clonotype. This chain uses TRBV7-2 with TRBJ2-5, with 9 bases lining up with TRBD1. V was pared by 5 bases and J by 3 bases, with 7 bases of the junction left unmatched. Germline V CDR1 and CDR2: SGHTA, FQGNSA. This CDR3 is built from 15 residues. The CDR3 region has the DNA TGTGCCAGCAGCCCCCGACAGGGGGAGAAAGAGACCCAGTACTTC. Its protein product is CASSPRQGEKETQYF. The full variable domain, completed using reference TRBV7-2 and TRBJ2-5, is GAGVSQSPSNKVTEKGKDVELRCDPISGHTALYWYRQSLGQGLEFLIYFQGNSAPDKSGLPSDRFSAERTGGSVSTLTIQRTQQEDSAVYLCASSPRQGEKETQYFGPGTRLLVL.

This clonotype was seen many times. CDR3 nucleotides: TGTGCCAGCAGCTTAGTAGTGGGACAGAGCACCGGGGAGCTGTTTTTT. Translation gives CASSLVVGQSTGELFF. The V gene is TRBV7-2, the J gene TRBJ2-2; 7 nucleotides align to TRBD1. Germline V lookup: CDR1 SGHTA, CDR2 FQGNSA. V lost 1 base to trimming and J lost 4 bases; unmatched junction nucleotides: 6. CDR3 size: 16 residues.

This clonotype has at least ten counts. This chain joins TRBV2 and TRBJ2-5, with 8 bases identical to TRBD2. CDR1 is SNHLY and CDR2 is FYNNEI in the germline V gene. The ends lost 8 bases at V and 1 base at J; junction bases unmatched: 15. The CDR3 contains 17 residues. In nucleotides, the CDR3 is TGTGCCAGCCGAGTCCACGGTGGCGGGGGGAGCCAAGAGACCCAGTACTTC. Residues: CASRVHGGGGSQETQYF.

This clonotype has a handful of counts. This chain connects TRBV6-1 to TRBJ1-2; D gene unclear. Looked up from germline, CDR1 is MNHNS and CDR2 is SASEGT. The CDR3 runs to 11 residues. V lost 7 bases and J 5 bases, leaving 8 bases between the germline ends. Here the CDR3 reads CASTGAYGYTF. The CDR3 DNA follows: TGTGCCAGCACAGGCGCATATGGCTACACCTTC.

Here the CDR3 reads CASSEENSYTEAFF. As DNA, the CDR3 is TGTGCCAGCAGTGAGGAGAACTCCTACACTGAAGCTTTCTTT. This rearrangement joins TRBV2 to TRBJ1-1; the D is unclear. The CDR3 spans 14 residues. The V and J ends lost 3 bases and 3 bases respectively, with 11 bases between them. The germline gives CDR1 SNHLY, CDR2 FYNNEI.

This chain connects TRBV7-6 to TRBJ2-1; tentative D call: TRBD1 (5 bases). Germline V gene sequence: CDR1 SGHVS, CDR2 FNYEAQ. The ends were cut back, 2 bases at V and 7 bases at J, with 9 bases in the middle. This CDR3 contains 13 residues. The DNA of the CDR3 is TGTGCCAGCAGCTTAAACAGGCGGAATGAGCAGTTCTTC. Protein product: CASSLNRRNEQFF.

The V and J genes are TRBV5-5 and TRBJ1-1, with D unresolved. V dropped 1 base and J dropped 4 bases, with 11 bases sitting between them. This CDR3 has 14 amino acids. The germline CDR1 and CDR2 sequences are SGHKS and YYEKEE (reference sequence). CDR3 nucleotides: TGTGCCAGCAGCTTGTACTCAGGTACCACTGAAGCTTTCTTT. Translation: CASSLYSGTTEAFF.

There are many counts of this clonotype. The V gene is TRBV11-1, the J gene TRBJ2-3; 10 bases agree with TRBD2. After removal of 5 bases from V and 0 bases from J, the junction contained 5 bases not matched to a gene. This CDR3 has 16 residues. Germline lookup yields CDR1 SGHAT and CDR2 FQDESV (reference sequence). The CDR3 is CASSPTTSGSTDTQYF. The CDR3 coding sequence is TGTGCCAGCAGCCCTACGACTAGCGGGAGCACAGATACGCAGTATTTT. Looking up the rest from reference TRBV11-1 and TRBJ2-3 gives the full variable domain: EAEVAQSPRYKITEKSQAVAFWCDPISGHATLYWYRQILGQGPELLVQFQDESVVDDSQLPKDRFSAERLKGVDSTLKIQPAELGDSAMYLCASSPTTSGSTDTQYFGPGTRLTVL.

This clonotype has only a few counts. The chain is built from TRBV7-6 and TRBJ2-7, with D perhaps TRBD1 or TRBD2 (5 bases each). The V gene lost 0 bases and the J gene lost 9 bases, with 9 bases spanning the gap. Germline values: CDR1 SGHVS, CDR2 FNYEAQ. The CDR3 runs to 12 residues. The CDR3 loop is CASSLARDGQYF. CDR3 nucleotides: TGTGCCAGCAGCTTAGCGAGGGACGGGCAGTACTTC.

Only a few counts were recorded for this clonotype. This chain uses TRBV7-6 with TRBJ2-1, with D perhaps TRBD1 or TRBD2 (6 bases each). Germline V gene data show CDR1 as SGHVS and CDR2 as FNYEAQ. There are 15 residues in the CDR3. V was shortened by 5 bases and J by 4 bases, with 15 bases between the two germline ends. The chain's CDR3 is CASSQPQGTYNEQFF. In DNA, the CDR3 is TGTGCCAGCAGCCAACCTCAGGGGACTTACAATGAGCAGTTCTTC.

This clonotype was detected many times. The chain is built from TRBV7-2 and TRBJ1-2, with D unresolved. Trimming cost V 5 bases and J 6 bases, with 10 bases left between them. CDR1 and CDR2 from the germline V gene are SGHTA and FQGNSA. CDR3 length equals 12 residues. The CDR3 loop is CASSPRTDGYTF. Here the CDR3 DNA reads TGTGCCAGCAGCCCACGGACCGATGGCTACACCTTC.

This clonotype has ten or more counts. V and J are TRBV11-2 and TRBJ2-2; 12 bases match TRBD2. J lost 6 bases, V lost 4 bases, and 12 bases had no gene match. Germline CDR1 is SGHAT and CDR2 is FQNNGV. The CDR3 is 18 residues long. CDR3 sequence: CASSYDFGASGGAGELFF. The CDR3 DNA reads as TGTGCCAGCAGCTACGATTTTGGGGCTAGCGGGGGGGCCGGGGAGCTGTTTTTT.

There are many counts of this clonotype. The CDR3 reads CASSLTGTGLHTGELFF. In nucleotides, the CDR3 is TGTGCCAGCAGCTTAACAGGGACAGGGTTGCACACCGGGGAGCTGTTTTTT. V gene TRBV11-1 combines with J gene TRBJ2-2; 9 nucleotides align to TRBD1. The CDR3 sequence is 17 residues long. The V gene's germline CDR1 is SGHAT and CDR2 FQDESV (reference sequence). V was clipped by 2 bases and J by 3 bases; unmatched bases: 7.

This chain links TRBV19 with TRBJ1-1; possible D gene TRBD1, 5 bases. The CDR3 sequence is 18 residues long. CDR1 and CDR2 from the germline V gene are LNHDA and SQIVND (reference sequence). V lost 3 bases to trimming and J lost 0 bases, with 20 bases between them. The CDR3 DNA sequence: TGTGCCAGTAGTATTTGGGAGGGGCAAGACCTCATGAACACTGAAGCTTTCTTT. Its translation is CASSIWEGQDLMNTEAFF.

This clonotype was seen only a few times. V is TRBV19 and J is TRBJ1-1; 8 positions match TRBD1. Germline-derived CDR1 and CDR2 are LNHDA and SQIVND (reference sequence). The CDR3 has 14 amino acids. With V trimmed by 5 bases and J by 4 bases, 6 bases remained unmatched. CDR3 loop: CASSATGGATEAFF. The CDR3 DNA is TGTGCCAGTAGTGCCACAGGGGGGGCCACTGAAGCTTTCTTT.

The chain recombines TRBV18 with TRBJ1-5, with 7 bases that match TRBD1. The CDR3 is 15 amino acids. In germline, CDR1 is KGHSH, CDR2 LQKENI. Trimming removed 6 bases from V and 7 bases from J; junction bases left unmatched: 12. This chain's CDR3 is CASSFRDSRWQPQHF. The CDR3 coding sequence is TGTGCCAGCTCGTTCCGGGACAGTCGATGGCAGCCCCAGCATTTT.

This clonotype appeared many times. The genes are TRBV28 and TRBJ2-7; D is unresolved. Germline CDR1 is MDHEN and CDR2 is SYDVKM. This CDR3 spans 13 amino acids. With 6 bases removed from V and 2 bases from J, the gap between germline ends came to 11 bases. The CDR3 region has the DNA TGTGCCAGCAGCCCCCCTAAGACCTACGAGCAGTACTTC. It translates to CASSPPKTYEQYF.